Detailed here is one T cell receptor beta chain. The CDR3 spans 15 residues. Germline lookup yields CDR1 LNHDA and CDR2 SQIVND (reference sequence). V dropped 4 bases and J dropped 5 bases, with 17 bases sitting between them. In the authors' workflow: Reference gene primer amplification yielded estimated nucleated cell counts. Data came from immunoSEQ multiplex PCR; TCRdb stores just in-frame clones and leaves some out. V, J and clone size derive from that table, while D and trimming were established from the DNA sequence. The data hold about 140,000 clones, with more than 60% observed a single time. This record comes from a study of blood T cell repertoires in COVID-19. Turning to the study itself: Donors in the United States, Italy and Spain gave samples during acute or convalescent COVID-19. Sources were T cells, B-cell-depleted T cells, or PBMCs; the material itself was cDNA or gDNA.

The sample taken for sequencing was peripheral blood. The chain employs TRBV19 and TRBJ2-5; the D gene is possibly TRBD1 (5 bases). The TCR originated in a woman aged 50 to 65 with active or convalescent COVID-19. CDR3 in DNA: TGTGCCAGTAGTACCCAGGTGTCAGGGTACGAGACCCAGTACTTC. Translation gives CASSTQVSGYETQYF.